Below are 19 T cell receptor beta chains sequenced from a single sample in a study of Tregs in tolerant kidney transplant recipients. The table came from immunoSEQ multiplex PCR; TCRdb's copy has only in-frame clones and leaves some out. This table holds over 70,000 clones, 91% found once. Recipients received nonmyeloablative bone marrow transplants from related graft donors, with transient mixed chimerism. The sample here was CD4+ T cells from blood (PBMCs), taken 24 months after the transplant. These receptor sequences come from a human patient who received a combined kidney and bone marrow transplant. A subset of T cells may come from the graft donor.

In nucleotides, the CDR3 is TGTGCCAGCACCAGGACAGCGTACCAAGAGACCCAGTACTTC. It yields the protein CASTRTAYQETQYF. This rearrangement joins TRBV7-2 to TRBJ2-5; D perhaps matches TRBD1 (6 bases). V was shortened by 7 bases and J by 0 bases, with 12 bases between the two germline ends. CDR1 is SGHTA, CDR2 FQGNSA, per germline. There are 14 residues in the CDR3.

This sequence joins TRBV4-2 and TRBJ2-1; D is perhaps TRBD2 (5 bases). The CDR3 covers 14 residues. V was shortened by 0 bases and J by 6 bases, with 9 bases between the two germline ends. Germline V gives CDR1 LGHNA, CDR2 YNFKEQ. CDR3 in DNA: TGTGCCAGCAGCCAAGATTTCGCGGGCAATGAGCAGTTCTTC. Translated: CASSQDFAGNEQFF.

The V call is TRBV4-1, the J call TRBJ1-1; the D gene is possibly TRBD1 (6 bases). The CDR3 is 16 amino acids. Trimming left V 1 base short and J 8 bases short, with 20 bases between. The germline CDR1 and CDR2 sequences are MGHRA and YSYEKL. The CDR3 nucleotides read TGCGCCAGCAGCCAAGTAGGGGGGGGATGGGGGGAGGAAGCTTTCTTT. This translates into CASSQVGGGWGEEAFF.

The V call is TRBV7-6, the J call TRBJ2-7, with D possibly matching TRBD2 (6 bases). Germline lookup yields CDR1 SGHVS and CDR2 FNYEAQ. This CDR3 is 15 amino acids long. V was trimmed by 0 bases and J by 3 bases, leaving 12 bases between them. The CDR3 is CASSLAGGLLYEQYF. For the CDR3, the DNA is TGTGCCAGCAGCTTAGCGGGAGGCCTCCTCTACGAGCAGTACTTC. The variable domain in full, completed from reference TRBV7-6 and TRBJ2-7, reads GAGVSQSPRYKVTKRGQDVALRCDPISGHVSLYWYRQALGQGPEFLTYFNYEAQQDKSGLPNDRFSAERPEGSISTLTIQRTEQRDSAMYRCASSLAGGLLYEQYFGPGTRLTVT.

The J gene is TRBJ1-1, the V gene TRBV4-2; perhaps TRBD1 as D (6 bases). Trimming removed 4 bases from V and 10 bases from J, with 16 bases in between. CDR3 length: 13 residues. CDR1 and CDR2 (germline): LGHNA, YNFKEQ. CDR3 sequence reads: CASSPLGQLRAFF. Written as DNA, the CDR3 is TGTGCCAGCAGCCCACTCGGACAGTTACGAGCTTTCTTT.

The chain recombines TRBV28 with TRBJ1-3; TRBD1 matches 8 bases. Germline CDR1 and CDR2: MDHEN and SYDVKM. J lost 8 bases, V lost 6 bases, and 12 bases had no gene match. This CDR3 contains 15 residues. CDR3 DNA: TGTGCCAGCAGACCTGACAGGGGCAGTACAGACACCATATATTTT. Translation gives CASRPDRGSTDTIYF.

V and J are TRBV4-2 and TRBJ2-7, with TRBD2 identical over 10 bases. Unmatched junction bases numbered 5, after V lost 1 base and J lost 2 bases. This CDR3 is 16 amino acids long. Germline CDR1 is LGHNA and CDR2 is YNFKEQ. The CDR3, as DNA: TGTGCCAGCAGCCAAGTCGATGGACTAGCGGCCTACGAGCAGTACTTC. Translation: CASSQVDGLAAYEQYF.

The chain uses TRBV7-6 and TRBJ1-2, with 7 bases identical to TRBD1. J was trimmed by 5 bases and V by 5 bases; bases with no gene match: 14. Germline V lookup: CDR1 SGHVS, CDR2 FNYEAQ. The CDR3 length is 16 residues. CDR3 coding DNA: TGTGCCAGCAGCGGCCGGTTGGCAGGGGGACGGTATGGCTACACCTTC. It specifies CASSGRLAGGRYGYTF. The whole variable domain, remainder taken from reference TRBV7-6 and TRBJ1-2, is GAGVSQSPRYKVTKRGQDVALRCDPISGHVSLYWYRQALGQGPEFLTYFNYEAQQDKSGLPNDRFSAERPEGSISTLTIQRTEQRDSAMYRCASSGRLAGGRYGYTFGSGTRLTVV.

This CDR3 is CASSLTGGKDEAFF. The DNA of the CDR3 is TGTGCCAGCAGCTTAACAGGGGGCAAGGATGAAGCTTTCTTT. The chain has TRBV7-3 and TRBJ1-1; TRBD1 agrees at 7 bases. Germline CDR1 SGHTA, CDR2 FQGTGA. The CDR3 runs 14 residues. The junction had 5 bases not matched to a gene; V was cut back by 0 bases and J by 7 bases.

The genes are TRBV6-5 and TRBJ2-5, with a weak D call TRBD2 (6 bases). The CDR3 is 15 residues long. The germline V gene has CDR1 MNHEY and CDR2 SVGAGI. The V end was cut by 6 bases, the J end by 2 bases, with 16 bases between. The CDR3 protein is CASSHGLRRQETQYF. The CDR3 DNA reads as TGTGCCAGCAGCCACGGACTAAGGCGACAAGAGACCCAGTACTTC.

Only a few counts were recorded for this clone. The gene calls are TRBV7-2 and TRBJ2-1, with 7 bases matching TRBD2. The trim removed 1 base at V and 5 bases at J, leaving 5 bases unmatched. Germline CDR1 is SGHTA and CDR2 is FQGNSA. There are 15 residues in the CDR3. The CDR3 DNA reads TGTGCCAGCAGCTTAGTGGCGGGGGAACACAATGAGCAGTTCTTC. Translated: CASSLVAGEHNEQFF.

V is TRBV10-1 and J is TRBJ1-2; 8 bases line up with TRBD1. CDR3 length: 15 amino acids. From germline, CDR1 is WNHNN and CDR2 SYGVQD (reference sequence). Losses at the gene ends were 6 bases for V and 4 bases for J; bases not matched to a gene: 10. The CDR3 region is CASRTGAGVFYGYTF. The CDR3 DNA reads as TGCGCCAGCAGGACAGGGGCTGGGGTCTTCTATGGCTACACCTTC.

DNA for the CDR3: TGTGCCAGCAGCTTTACACTGGGCGGGGGAGGAGATACGCAGTATTTT. Its translation: CASSFTLGGGGDTQYF. The rearrangement uses TRBV7-9 and TRBJ2-3; 7 nucleotides agree with TRBD2. The V gene end was trimmed by 3 bases and the J gene end by 5 bases; junction bases not matched to a gene: 11. The CDR3 contains 16 residues. Germline V gene sequence: CDR1 SEHNR, CDR2 FQNEAQ (reference sequence).

This clone was observed a few times. This chain joins TRBV2 and TRBJ1-1, with a weak D call TRBD1 (6 bases). V dropped 5 bases and J dropped 3 bases, with 10 bases sitting between them. The CDR3 is 13 residues long. CDR1 is SNHLY and CDR2 is FYNNEI in the germline V gene. CDR3 DNA sequence: TGTGCCAGCAGTAACAGGGCGGACACTGAAGCTTTCTTT. It yields the protein CASSNRADTEAFF.

This sequence joins TRBV7-6 and TRBJ2-7; 12 bases are a match to TRBD2. The trim removed 5 bases at V and 3 bases at J, leaving 2 bases unmatched. There are 14 residues in the CDR3. Germline V gives CDR1 SGHVS, CDR2 FNYEAQ. CDR3: CASSRLAGDYEQYF. The CDR3 DNA reads TGTGCCAGCAGCCGACTAGCGGGAGACTACGAGCAGTACTTC.

This clone came up a few times. This chain uses TRBV4-2 with TRBJ1-5, with TRBD1 matching over 9 bases. The V gene end was trimmed by 1 base and the J gene end by 6 bases; junction bases not matched to a gene: 7. The CDR3 contains 16 residues. The germline gives CDR1 LGHNA, CDR2 YNFKEQ. The CDR3 sequence is CASSQADGTGRQPQHF. CDR3 nucleotide sequence: TGTGCCAGCAGCCAAGCCGACGGGACAGGGCGTCAGCCCCAGCATTTT.

V is TRBV6-1 and J is TRBJ2-7; TRBD2 is a possible D gene (6 bases). This CDR3 comprises 14 residues. Germline V gene lookup returns CDR1 MNHNS and CDR2 SASEGT. V gave up 3 bases and J gave up 1 base, with 10 bases separating them. The CDR3, as DNA: TGTGCCAGCAGTGAGCCGGGGGTGTCCTACGAGCAGTACTTC. It codes for CASSEPGVSYEQYF.

This chain uses TRBV5-5 with TRBJ1-4, with 8 bases identical to TRBD1. The CDR3 length is 14 residues. Germline assignment: CDR1 SGHKS and CDR2 YYEKEE (reference sequence). The V gene end was trimmed by 0 bases and the J gene end by 7 bases; junction bases not matched to a gene: 2. The CDR3 coding sequence is TGTGCCAGCAGCTTGGCAGGGGGCTTTGAAAAACTGTTTTTT. Protein product: CASSLAGGFEKLFF. The entire variable domain, with the rest obtained from reference TRBV5-5 and TRBJ1-4, is as follows: DAGVTQSPTHLIKTRGQQVTLRCSPISGHKSVSWYQQVLGQGPQFIFQYYEKEERGRGNFPDRFSARQFPNYSSELNVNALLLGDSALYLCASSLAGGFEKLFFGSGTQLSVL.

This clone was picked up a small number of times. This chain joins TRBV2 and TRBJ1-3; unclear D gene. Germline V gives CDR1 SNHLY, CDR2 FYNNEI. The germline V and J ends were trimmed by 5 bases and 4 bases, with 12 bases remaining between them. The CDR3 runs 14 residues. DNA of the CDR3: TGTGCCAGCAGTTTATTCGGGGAAGGAAACACCATATATTTT. Translated: CASSLFGEGNTIYF.